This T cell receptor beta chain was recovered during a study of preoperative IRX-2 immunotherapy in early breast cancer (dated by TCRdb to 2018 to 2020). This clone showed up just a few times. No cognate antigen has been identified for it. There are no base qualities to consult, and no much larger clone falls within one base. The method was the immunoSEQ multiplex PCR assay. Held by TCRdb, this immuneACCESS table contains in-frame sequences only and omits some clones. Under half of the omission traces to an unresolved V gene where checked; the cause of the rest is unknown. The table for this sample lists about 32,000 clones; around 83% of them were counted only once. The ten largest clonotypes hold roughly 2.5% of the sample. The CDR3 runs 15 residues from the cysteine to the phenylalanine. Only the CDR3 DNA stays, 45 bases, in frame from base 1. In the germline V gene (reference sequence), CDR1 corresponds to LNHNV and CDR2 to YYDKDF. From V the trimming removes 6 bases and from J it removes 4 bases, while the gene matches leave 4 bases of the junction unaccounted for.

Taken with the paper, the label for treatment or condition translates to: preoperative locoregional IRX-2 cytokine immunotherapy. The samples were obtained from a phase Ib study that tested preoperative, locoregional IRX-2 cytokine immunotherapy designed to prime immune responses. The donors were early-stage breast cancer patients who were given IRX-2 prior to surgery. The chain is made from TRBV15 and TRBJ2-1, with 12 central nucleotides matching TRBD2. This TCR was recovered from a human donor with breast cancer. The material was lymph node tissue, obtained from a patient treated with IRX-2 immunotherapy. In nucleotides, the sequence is TGTGCCACCAGTATAGGACTAGCGGGATACAATGAGCAGTTCTTC. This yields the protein CATSIGLAGYNEQFF.